This T cell receptor (beta chain) was identified during a study of shared clonotypes between healthy human individuals. Study-level background: Aged between 18 and 49, the donors were two women and three men.

Study observations and caveats: The sampled material consisted only of blood, and tissue repertoires are likely to differ.

On this clone itself: Its antigen is currently unknown.

The sequenced material, unsorted PBMC DNA, was run on ten immunoSEQ deep assay plates. Per the authors' pipeline: Filtering differed for immunoSEQ, which gave only junction sequences without quality scores. The table came from immunoSEQ multiplex PCR; TCRdb's copy has only in-frame clones and leaves some out. V and J calls plus clone size are reproduced from that table; the DNA served to infer D and trimming. This table holds a few hundred thousand clones, 79% found once. The receptor was derived from a woman between 35 and 50 years old in good health. Some clones in this sample may be carry-over from other donors' samples. Sequencing was done on a sample of PBMCs.

The CDR3 is CASIQRDTGELFF. The CDR3 coding sequence is TGTGCCAGCATCCAGCGGGACACCGGGGAGCTGTTTTTT. The rearrangement joins TRBV28 to TRBJ2-2, with a tentative D call TRBD2 (6 bases). The CDR3 length is 13 residues. Germline V gene data show CDR1 as MDHEN and CDR2 as SYDVKM. Between the trimmed V and J ends, which lost 7 bases and 3 bases, there was a span of 9 bases.